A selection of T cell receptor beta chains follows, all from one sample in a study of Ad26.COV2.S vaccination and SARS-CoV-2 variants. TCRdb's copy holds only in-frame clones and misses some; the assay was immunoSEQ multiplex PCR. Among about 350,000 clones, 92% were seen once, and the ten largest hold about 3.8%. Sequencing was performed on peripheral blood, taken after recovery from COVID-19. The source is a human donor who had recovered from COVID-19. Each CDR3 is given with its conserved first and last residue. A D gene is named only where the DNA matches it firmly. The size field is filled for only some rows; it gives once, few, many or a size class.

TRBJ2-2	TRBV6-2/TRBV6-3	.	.	TGTGCCAGCAGCCGACAGATGGACACCGGGGAGCTGTTTTTT	CASSRQMDTGELFF
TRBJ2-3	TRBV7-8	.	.	TGTGCCAGCAGCTTAGTAGGACCTAAAACCACAGATACGCAGTATTTT	CASSLVGPKTTDTQYF
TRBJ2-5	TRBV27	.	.	TGTGCCAGCAGTCGGGGTACCCAAGAGACCCAGTACTTC	CASSRGTQETQYF
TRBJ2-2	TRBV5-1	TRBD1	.	TGCGCCAGCAGCTTGGCAGACAGGGGGCGCGGGAACACCGGGGAGCTGTTTTTT	CASSLADRGRGNTGELFF
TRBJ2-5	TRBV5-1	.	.	TGCGCCAGCAGCTCACGGGGCAAAATACAAGAGACCCAGTACTTC	CASSSRGKIQETQYF
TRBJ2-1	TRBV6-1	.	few	TGTGCCAGCAGTGAGGGACCCGCCAACAATGAGCAGTTCTTC	CASSEGPANNEQFF
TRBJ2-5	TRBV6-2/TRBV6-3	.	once	TGTGCCAGCAGCAAGATTAACTGGGGGGTACCAATGACCCAGTACTTC	CASSKINWGVPMTQYF
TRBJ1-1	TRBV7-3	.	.	TGTGCCAGCCAATTAGGGCGCGGGATAGGCACTGAAGCTTTCTTT	CASQLGRGIGTEAFF
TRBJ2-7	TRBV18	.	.	TGTGCCAGCTCACCACGGGACGGTTACGAGCAGTACTTC	CASSPRDGYEQYF
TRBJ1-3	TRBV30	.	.	TGTGCCTGGAAGCTTAGGGGAAACACCATATATTTT	CAWKLRGNTIYF
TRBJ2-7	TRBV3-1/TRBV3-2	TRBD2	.	TGTGCCAGCAGCCAACGGGGCGGGGGTCTTTACGAGCAGTACTTC	CASSQRGGGLYEQYF
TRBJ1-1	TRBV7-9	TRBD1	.	TGTGCCAGCAGCCCGGGACAGGGGACGTACACTGAAGCTTTCTTT	CASSPGQGTYTEAFF
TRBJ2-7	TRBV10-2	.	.	TGCGCCAGCAGTGAGTCTAGAGACGGATCCTACGAGCAGTACTTC	CASSESRDGSYEQYF
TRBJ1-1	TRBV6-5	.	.	TGTGCCAGCAGCACACAGGGATCTGAAGCTTTCTTT	CASSTQGSEAFF
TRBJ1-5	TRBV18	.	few	TGTGCCAGCCGCCCGGGCAGCAATAGCAATCAGCCCCAGCATTTT	CASRPGSNSNQPQHF
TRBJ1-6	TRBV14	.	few	TGTGCCAGCAGCCAGTCTGAATCACCCCTCCACTTT	CASSQSESPLHF
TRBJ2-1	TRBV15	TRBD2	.	TGTGCCACCAAGAATCGGGGGGGCACGGATGAGCAGTTCTTC	CATKNRGGTDEQFF
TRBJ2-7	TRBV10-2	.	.	TGCGCCAGCAGTGAGTCCGTGGGGGTGATCTCCTACGAGCAGTACTTC	CASSESVGVISYEQYF
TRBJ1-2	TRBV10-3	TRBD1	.	TGTGCCACGAGGGGGACAGGGGTTTTGGGCTACACCTTC	CATRGTGVLGYTF
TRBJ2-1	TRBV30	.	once	TGTGCCTGGAGTGTACTTGGAGGGAAACCCTACAATGAGCAGTTCTTC	CAWSVLGGKPYNEQFF
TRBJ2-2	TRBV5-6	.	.	TGTGCCAGCAGCCAGCCCGCGACAGGGAACACCGGGGAGCTGTTTTTT	CASSQPATGNTGELFF
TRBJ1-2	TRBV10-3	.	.	TGTGCCATCAGTTGGGGGGATGGCTACACCTTC	CAISWGDGYTF
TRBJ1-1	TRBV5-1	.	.	TGCGCCAGCAGCTTGTCGGGCACTGAAGCTTTCTTT	CASSLSGTEAFF
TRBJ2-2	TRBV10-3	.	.	TGTGCCATCAGTGAGTCGATGACGGGGGTGAGCGGGGAGCTGTTTTTT	CAISESMTGVSGELFF
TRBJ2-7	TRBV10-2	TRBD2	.	TGCGCCAGCAGTGAAGAGCGGGGGGCCCCCTACGAGCAGTACTTC	CASSEERGAPYEQYF
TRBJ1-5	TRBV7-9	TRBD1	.	TGTGCCAGCAGCGCCCGGGACAGGGGGACGCCCCAGCATTTT	CASSARDRGTPQHF
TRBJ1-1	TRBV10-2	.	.	TGCGCCAGCAGTGAGCTTGGGGGTTATACTGAAGCTTTCTTT	CASSELGGYTEAFF
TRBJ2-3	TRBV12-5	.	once	TGTGCTAGTGGTGCCCTGACAGGGAGGGGGGATACGCAGTATTTT	CASGALTGRGDTQYF
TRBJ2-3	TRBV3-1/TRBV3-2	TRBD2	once	TGTGCCAGCAGCCGTCGGGGGAGCGGGACTAGCACAGATACGCAGTATTTT	CASSRRGSGTSTDTQYF